The 25 T cell receptor beta chains below come from one sample, sequenced in a study of post-analysis software for immune sequencing data. General study points: Higher frequency in patients than in controls was seen for about 5 TRBV segments, with TRBV5-6, TRBV5-1 and TRBV20-1 among them.

Unique molecular identifiers were carried by the TCR beta cDNA libraries. A single record per CDR3 protein comes from TCRdb applying MiXCR to the PCR reads. The sample carries 750,000 to 950,000 distinct CDR3 sequences, roughly half recorded once. These TCRs' antigens remain unknown. The sequenced sample was blood. The receptors here all came from a girl aged 5-17 years with multiple sclerosis.

The chain has TRBV5-1 and TRBJ2-1; weak D call: TRBD1 (5 bases). CDR1 is SGHRS, CDR2 YFSETQ, per germline. The CDR3 length is 21 residues. V lost 0 bases and J lost 0, with 25 bases in between. The CDR3 DNA follows: TGCGCCAGCAGCTTGGGGGGCCTATCCCCTCTCTCGATTAGCTCCTACAATGAGCAGTTCTTC. Translation: CASSLGGLSPLSISSYNEQFF. The whole variable domain, filled in from reference TRBV5-1 and TRBJ2-1, reads KAGVTQTPRYLIKTRGQQVTLSCSPISGHRSVSWYQQTPGQGLQFLFEYFSETQRNKGNFPGRFSGRQFSNSRSEMNVSTLELGDSALYLCASSLGGLSPLSISSYNEQFFGPGTRLTVL.

This clonotype came up once. The junction departs from germline at one end; a sequencing error may be responsible. This chain joins TRBV12-3 or TRBV12-4 and TRBJ2-4, with D maybe TRBD2 (6 bases). The J call may be in error: the DNA end matches TRBJ2-7 better. The CDR3 totals 14 residues. CDR3 sequence (DNA): TGTGGCAGCCTTTCCGCTGCGGGGTCTTACGAGCAGTACTTC. Residues: CGSLSAAGSYEQYF.

The chain uses TRBV7-2 and TRBJ2-7; 7 bases line up with TRBD1. Germline assignment: CDR1 SGHTA and CDR2 FQGNSA. V trimming: 4 bases; J trimming: 0 bases; junction bases outside the gene matches: 6. This CDR3 contains 15 residues. For the CDR3, the DNA is TGTGCCAGCAGCTCCCGACAGGGACCCTCCTACGAGCAGTACTTC. The encoded protein is CASSSRQGPSYEQYF.

The V call is TRBV4-2, the J call TRBJ2-3; D perhaps matches TRBD1 (6 bases). Trimming took off 1 base at V and 3 bases at J, with 11 bases between the two ends. Germline V gene sequence: CDR1 LGHNA, CDR2 YNFKEQ. The CDR3 length is 15 residues. In nucleotides, the CDR3 is TGTGCCAGCAGCCAAGGCCGACAGGCTACAGATACGCAGTATTTT. Encoded protein: CASSQGRQATDTQYF.

The J gene is TRBJ1-2, the V gene TRBV7-2; D call uncertain. The germline V gene has CDR1 SGHTA and CDR2 FQGNSA. CDR3 length equals 12 residues. Trimming cost V 4 bases and J 8 bases, with 11 bases left between them. CDR3 in amino acids: CASSSLYDGYTF. The CDR3 region has the DNA TGTGCCAGCAGCTCACTTTATGACGGCTACACCTTC.

The V and J genes are TRBV12-3 or TRBV12-4 and TRBJ2-1; TRBD2 aligns across 10 bases. J gave up 8 bases and V 2 bases, and 6 bases lay outside the gene matches. The CDR3 runs 15 residues. Here the CDR3 DNA reads TGTGCCAGCAGTTTAAGCGGGAGGGCCTATGATGAGCAGTTCTTC. It codes for CASSLSGRAYDEQFF.

The chain uses TRBV5-1 and TRBJ2-7; D possibly corresponds to TRBD1 (5 bases). V was cut by 1 base and J by 0 bases, with 11 bases left in between. Looked up from germline, CDR1 is SGHRS and CDR2 is YFSETQ. The CDR3 runs to 15 residues. The CDR3 DNA is TGCGCCAGCAGCTTGTCGCAGGGTTACTCCTACGAGCAGTACTTC. It is translated as CASSLSQGYSYEQYF.

This clonotype was picked up one time. The V gene is TRBV20-1, the J gene TRBJ2-1; D is uncertain. V was clipped by 6 bases and J by 6 bases, with 15 bases between them. This CDR3 region has 13 residues. The germline V gene has CDR1 DFQATT and CDR2 SNEGSKA (reference sequence). CDR3 DNA: TGCAGTGCCAAGGTCCACTGGGGCAATGAGCAGTTCTTC. Residues: CSAKVHWGNEQFF.

V usage is TRBV29-1 and J usage is TRBJ2-7, with a weak D call TRBD2 (5 bases). The V gene lost 7 bases and the J gene lost 5 bases, with 15 bases spanning the gap. This CDR3 comprises 12 residues. CDR1 is SQVTM and CDR2 is ANQGSEA in the germline V gene. CDR3: CSAGVMADEQYF. The CDR3 nucleotides are TGCAGCGCCGGGGTCATGGCGGACGAGCAGTACTTC.

The genes are TRBV7-9 and TRBJ1-2; 7 positions agree with TRBD1. Germline-derived CDR1 and CDR2 are SEHNR and FQNEAQ (reference sequence). Trimming removed 5 bases from V and 4 bases from J; junction bases left unmatched: 10. CDR3 length equals 15 residues. CDR3 DNA sequence: TGTGCCAGCAGCCGAACCGGGACAGCGATCTATGGCTACACCTTC. It encodes CASSRTGTAIYGYTF.

The chain has TRBV20-1 and TRBJ2-7; TRBD1 aligns across 10 bases. V dropped 5 bases and J dropped 3; count of bases not matched to a gene: 7. The CDR3 is 14 residues long. Germline assignment: CDR1 DFQATT and CDR2 SNEGSKA (reference sequence). The DNA of the CDR3 is TGCAGTGCTGACCAGACAGGGGGCGGCTACGAGCAGTACTTC. The encoded protein is CSADQTGGGYEQYF.

The rearrangement uses TRBV29-1 and TRBJ1-1; the match to TRBD1 covers 8 bases. This CDR3 contains 13 residues. CDR1 is SQVTM, CDR2 ANQGSEA, per germline. V shed 4 bases and J 2 bases; nucleotides not matched to a gene: 3. The CDR3: CSVGQGLNTEAFF. The CDR3 DNA reads as TGCAGCGTTGGACAGGGGTTAAACACTGAAGCTTTCTTT.

The rearrangement uses TRBV12-3 or TRBV12-4 and TRBJ1-1; TRBD1 is a possible D gene (6 bases). This CDR3 contains 14 residues. The V end was cut by 5 bases, the J end by 3 bases, with 13 bases between. Here the CDR3 DNA reads TGTGCCAGCAGTCACGGACAGTTGGACACTGAAGCTTTCTTT. This encodes CASSHGQLDTEAFF.

The chain links TRBV7-2 to TRBJ2-7; D is unresolved. This CDR3 has 15 amino acids. Per germline, CDR1 SGHTA and CDR2 FQGNSA. The ends were cut back, 5 bases at V and 0 bases at J, with 14 bases in the middle. The chain's CDR3 is CASSLEASSSYEQYF. In DNA form, the CDR3 reads TGTGCCAGCAGCCTAGAGGCGAGCAGCTCCTACGAGCAGTACTTC.

The genes are TRBV20-1 and TRBJ2-1; TRBD1 matches at 7 bases. Trimming at V came to 3 bases and at J to 3 bases, leaving 11 bases not matched to a gene. The length of the CDR3 is 16 residues. Germline loops: CDR1 DFQATT, CDR2 SNEGSKA (reference sequence). For the CDR3, the DNA is TGCAGTGCTAGGCCCCCGGGGACAGTCATCTACAATGAGCAGTTCTTC. Protein: CSARPPGTVIYNEQFF.

The chain recombines TRBV7-3 with TRBJ2-1; D is possibly TRBD2 (6 bases). CDR3 length: 16 amino acids. Germline V gene sequence: CDR1 SGHTA, CDR2 FQGTGA. V lost 2 bases and J lost 3, with 14 bases in between. In nucleotides, the CDR3 is TGTGCCAGCAGCTTATTTGTAGGAGGGGACTACAATGAGCAGTTCTTC. Translation gives CASSLFVGGDYNEQFF.

V gene TRBV5-1 combines with J gene TRBJ2-6; D may correspond to TRBD1 or TRBD2 (5 bases each). The V end was cut by 3 bases, the J end by 4 bases, with 11 bases between. The CDR3 loop spans 15 amino acids. The germline V gene encodes CDR1 SGHRS and CDR2 YFSETQ. Here the CDR3 reads CASSSLGAGANVLTF. As DNA, the CDR3 is TGCGCCAGCAGCTCCCTCGGGGCCGGGGCCAACGTCCTGACTTTC.

This chain joins TRBV20-1 and TRBJ2-7; 9 positions agree with TRBD2. The CDR3 consists of 13 residues. CDR1 DFQATT and CDR2 SNEGSKA come from the germline V gene (reference sequence). V was pared by 6 bases and J by 2 bases, with 5 bases of the junction left unmatched. For the CDR3, the DNA is TGCAGTGCCTGGGCTAGCGGGACCTACGAGCAGTACTTC. Translating gives CSAWASGTYEQYF.

The chain combines TRBV20-1 with TRBJ2-3, with D maybe TRBD1 (6 bases). Trimming cost V 0 bases and J 1 base, with 14 bases left between them. The CDR3 contains 16 residues. Germline-derived CDR1 and CDR2 are DFQATT and SNEGSKA (reference sequence). CDR3: CSARDGVAGGTDTQYF. CDR3 nucleotides: TGCAGTGCTAGAGATGGGGTAGCAGGGGGCACAGATACGCAGTATTTT.

The chain links TRBV29-1 to TRBJ1-5; 7 nucleotides align to TRBD1. From germline, CDR1 is SQVTM and CDR2 ANQGSEA. V was clipped by 5 bases and J by 3 bases; unmatched bases: 7. The CDR3 loop spans 14 amino acids. The CDR3 is CSVQEQGINQPQHF. The CDR3 region has the DNA TGCAGCGTTCAGGAACAGGGGATCAATCAGCCCCAGCATTTT. The variable domain in full, completed from reference TRBV29-1 and TRBJ1-5, reads SAVISQKPSRDICQRGTSLTIQCQVDSQVTMMFWYRQQPGQSLTLIATANQGSEATYESGFVIDKFPISRPNLTFSTLTVSNMSPEDSSIYLCSVQEQGINQPQHFGDGTRLSIL.

This clonotype appeared a single time. This chain joins TRBV15 and TRBJ1-1; TRBD1 aligns across 9 bases. Trimming cost V 5 bases and J 6 bases; bases outside gene matches: 7. CDR1 is LNHNV, CDR2 YYDKDF, per germline (reference sequence). The CDR3 has 14 residues. Here the CDR3 DNA reads TGTGCCACCAGCGCCTTGACAGGGGGGGCTGAAGCTTTCTTT. As protein: CATSALTGGAEAFF.

This clonotype was observed a handful of times. The junction departs from germline at one end; a sequencing error may be responsible. The gene calls are TRBV12-5 and TRBJ2-6; a weak D match, TRBD2 (6 bases). Looked up from germline, CDR1 is LGHNT and CDR2 is FRNRAP. This CDR3 is 17 amino acids long. The CDR3 sequence is CVSLGGPEGSGANVLTF. The DNA of the CDR3 is TGTGTTAGTTTAGGCGGCCCGGAGGGGTCTGGGGCCAACGTCCTGACTTTC. The variable domain in full, with the rest retrieved from reference TRBV12-5 and TRBJ2-6, is DARVTQTPRHKVTEMGQEVTMRCQPILGHNTVFWYRQTMMQGLELLAYFRNRAPLDDSGMPKDRFSAEMPDATLATLKIQPSEPRDSAVYFCVSLGGPEGSGANVLTFGAGSRLTVL.

Details on this clonotype: The junction departs from the called germline gene at one end, perhaps through a read error. The chain links TRBV14 to TRBJ2-1, with TRBD2 matching over 7 bases. Germline-derived CDR1 and CDR2 are SGHDN and FVKESK. The CDR3 loop spans 16 amino acids. The CDR3: CASSQGGGRPYNEQFF. Written as DNA, the CDR3 is TGTGCCAGCAGCCAAGGGGGCGGGAGACCCTACAATGAGCAGTTCTTT.

In its sample, this clonotype was seen many times. V usage is TRBV4-1 and J usage is TRBJ2-5, with TRBD2 identical over 8 bases. The CDR3 has 15 amino acids. Germline values: CDR1 MGHRA, CDR2 YSYEKL. V shed 0 bases, J shed 5 bases, and the junction held 5 bases outside the gene matches. This CDR3 is CASSQDLTGGETQYF. The DNA for the CDR3 is TGCGCCAGCAGCCAAGATCTAACGGGGGGGGAGACCCAGTACTTC.

The chain joins TRBV5-1 to TRBJ1-6, with D perhaps matching TRBD1 (5 bases). Trimming took off 0 bases at V and 3 bases at J, with 10 bases between the two ends. CDR1 and CDR2 from the germline V gene are SGHRS and YFSETQ. This CDR3 is 16 amino acids long. This chain's CDR3 is CASSLGQRLYNSPLHF. For the CDR3, the DNA is TGCGCCAGCAGCTTGGGACAGAGGCTCTATAATTCACCCCTCCACTTT.